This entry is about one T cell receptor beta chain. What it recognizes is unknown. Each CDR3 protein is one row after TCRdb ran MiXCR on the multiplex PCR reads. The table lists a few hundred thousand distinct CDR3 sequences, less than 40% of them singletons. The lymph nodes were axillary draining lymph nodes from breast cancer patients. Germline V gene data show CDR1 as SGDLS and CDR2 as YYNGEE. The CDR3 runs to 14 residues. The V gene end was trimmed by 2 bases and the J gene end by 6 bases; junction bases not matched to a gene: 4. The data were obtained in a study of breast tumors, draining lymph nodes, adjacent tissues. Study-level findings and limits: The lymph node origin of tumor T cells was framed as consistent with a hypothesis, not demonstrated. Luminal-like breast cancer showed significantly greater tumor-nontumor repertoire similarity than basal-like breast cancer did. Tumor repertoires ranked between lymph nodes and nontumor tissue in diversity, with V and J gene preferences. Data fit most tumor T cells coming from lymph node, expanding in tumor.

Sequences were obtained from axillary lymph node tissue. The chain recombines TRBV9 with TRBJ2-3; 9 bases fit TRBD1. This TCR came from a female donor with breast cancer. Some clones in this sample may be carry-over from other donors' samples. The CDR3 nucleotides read TGTGCCAGCAGCGTTAACAGGGGGCCGGATACGCAGTATTTT. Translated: CASSVNRGPDTQYF.